The 5 T cell receptor beta chains given below trace back to one sample, sequenced in a study of cytomegalovirus exposure and HLA in healthy donors. Here immunoSEQ multiplex PCR was the method, and the copy in TCRdb shows in-frame clones only, minus some. The data hold approximately 170,000 clones, with over 80% observed a single time. Material for sequencing was PBMCs. The source of these receptors is a man aged 30 to 45 in good health and CMV-seropositive.

This clone was detected only a few times. DNA for the CDR3: TGTGCCAGCAGTGCAGCAGCGAGCTCTGGAAACACCATATATTTT. The encoded protein is CASSAAASSGNTIYF. This rearrangement joins TRBV2 to TRBJ1-3; D remains ambiguous. The CDR3 extends over 15 amino acids. Trimming left V 4 bases short and J 0 bases short, with 10 bases between. Germline assignment: CDR1 SNHLY and CDR2 FYNNEI. Complete variable domain (other parts from reference TRBV2 and TRBJ1-3): EPEVTQTPSHQVTQMGQEVILRCVPISNHLYFYWYRQILGQKVEFLVSFYNNEISEKSEIFDDQFSVERPDGSNFTLKIRSTKLEDSAMYFCASSAAASSGNTIYFGEGSWLTVV.

This chain uses TRBV7-2 with TRBJ2-3; 9 bases agree with TRBD2. Trimming cost V 4 bases and J 2 bases; bases outside gene matches: 13. The CDR3 covers 18 residues. Germline-derived CDR1 and CDR2 are SGHTA and FQGNSA. CDR3 sequence (DNA): TGTGCCAGCAGCTCTCCCTCCGCTAGCGGGGCGAACACAGATACGCAGTATTTT. It yields the protein CASSSPSASGANTDTQYF.

The rearrangement links TRBV5-8 to TRBJ1-1; D may be TRBD1 (5 bases). The CDR3 extends over 14 amino acids. The germline CDR1 and CDR2 sequences are SGHTS and YDEGEE. V was clipped by 0 bases and J by 5 bases, with 11 bases between them. The CDR3, as DNA: TGTGCCAGCAGCTTGGGGGGCGCCGGAACTGAAGCTTTCTTT. Its protein product is CASSLGGAGTEAFF.

This clone was picked up one time. CDR3 bases: TGTGCCAGCAGTTTATCGCAGGGGGGTCAGCCCCAGCATTTT. This encodes CASSLSQGGQPQHF. The rearrangement links TRBV27 to TRBJ1-5; 7 positions agree with TRBD1. This CDR3 has 14 amino acids. J gave up 6 bases and V 0 bases, and 2 bases lay outside the gene matches. CDR1 MNHEY and CDR2 SMNVEV come from the germline V gene (reference sequence).

Regarding this clone: Other nucleotide sequences from this sample produce the same CDR3. V usage is TRBV6-4 and J usage is TRBJ2-3; 12 bases map to TRBD2. Germline loops: CDR1 MRHNA, CDR2 SNTAGT. V lost 4 bases and J lost 3; bases outside the gene matches: 2. CDR3 length: 15 amino acids. The DNA of the CDR3 is TGTGCCAGCAGTGCTAGCGGGGGGGCGACAGATACGCAGTATTTT. As protein: CASSASGGATDTQYF.